The 14 T cell receptor beta chains reported below all come from one sample, sequenced in a study of T cells in Graves' hyperthyroidism and ophthalmopathy. What was amplified from RNA transcripts were TCR beta CDR3 regions. The TCR CDR3 first-round RT-PCR relied on the HTBI primer set. Via MiXCR, TCRdb re-called the multiplex PCR reads, giving one row per CDR3 protein. The table lists around 600,000 distinct CDR3 sequences, around 16% of them singletons. Sequences were obtained from blood. The source is a woman aged 40 to 50 with Graves' ophthalmopathy.

This clonotype was picked up many times. This chain's CDR3 is CASSPPPQNSNQPQHF. The CDR3 DNA follows: TGTGCCAGTAGTCCGCCCCCCCAGAATAGCAATCAGCCCCAGCATTTT. The chain combines TRBV19 with TRBJ1-5, with D unresolved. The V gene's germline CDR1 is LNHDA and CDR2 SQIVND (reference sequence). Deletions cut 5 bases from V and 0 bases from J, with 14 bases between. The CDR3 runs 16 residues.

At least ten counts were recorded for this clonotype. The gene calls are TRBV24-1 and TRBJ1-1; TRBD1 might be the D (6 bases). This CDR3 comprises 17 residues. From germline, CDR1 is KGHDR and CDR2 SFDVKD. Trimming removed 3 bases from V and 2 bases from J, with 18 bases in between. CDR3 in amino acids: CATSDLGGGTRNTEAFF. The CDR3 region has the DNA TGTGCCACCAGTGATCTCGGGGGCGGGACAAGAAACACTGAAGCTTTCTTT.

This clonotype occurred many times. This chain connects TRBV20-1 to TRBJ2-7; D is perhaps TRBD1 (7 bases). Germline CDR1 and CDR2: DFQATT and SNEGSKA (reference sequence). With 1 base removed from V and 6 bases from J, the gap between germline ends came to 10 bases. This CDR3 contains 12 residues. The CDR3 nucleotides read TGCAGTGCTAGAGCCCAGGGGGGCGAGCAGTACTTC. It specifies CSARAQGGEQYF.

Many counts were recorded for this clonotype. The gene calls are TRBV15 and TRBJ2-7; 8 bases fit TRBD2. V trimming: 0 bases; J trimming: 6 bases; junction bases outside the gene matches: 13. The V gene's germline CDR1 is LNHNV and CDR2 YYDKDF (reference sequence). The CDR3 runs 17 residues. The CDR3 DNA sequence: TGTGCCACCAGCAGAGATTACCTAGCGGGTAGATCCGTCGAGCAGTACTTC. Translating gives CATSRDYLAGRSVEQYF.

The chain links TRBV4-1 to TRBJ2-7; 9 bases align to TRBD1. The CDR3 totals 15 residues. Trimming took 4 bases from V and 4 from J; bases not matched to a gene: 8. Germline assignment: CDR1 MGHRA and CDR2 YSYEKL. The CDR3 reads CASSLLGQGEYEQYF. CDR3 sequence (DNA): TGCGCCAGCAGCCTTTTGGGACAGGGTGAATACGAGCAGTACTTC.

This clonotype was detected ten times or more. The rearrangement uses TRBV28 and TRBJ2-1; possibly TRBD2 for D (6 bases). Germline lookup yields CDR1 MDHEN and CDR2 SYDVKM. V lost 7 bases, J lost 7 bases, and 11 bases lay in between. This CDR3 contains 12 residues. CDR3 sequence reads: CASNSGVNEQFF. The DNA for the CDR3 is TGTGCCAGCAATTCGGGGGTGAATGAGCAGTTCTTC.

The sample holds a few counts of this clonotype. The chain has TRBV29-1 and TRBJ2-7; possible D gene TRBD2, 6 bases. The CDR3 has 16 amino acids. The germline V gene has CDR1 SQVTM and CDR2 ANQGSEA. V lost 4 bases to trimming and J lost 1 base, with 20 bases between them. The CDR3 DNA sequence: TGCAGCGTTGGAGGTGTTTCGGGAGAGGAGTCCTACGAGCAGTACTTC. It specifies CSVGGVSGEESYEQYF.

This clonotype has a count of ten or more. The chain employs TRBV7-2 and TRBJ2-5, with a tentative D call TRBD1 (7 bases). Per germline, CDR1 SGHTA and CDR2 FQGNSA. This CDR3 comprises 16 residues. The ends were cut back, 0 bases at V and 5 bases at J, with 16 bases in the middle. This CDR3 reads CASSLARGDPRETQYF. The CDR3 DNA reads TGTGCCAGCAGCTTAGCCAGGGGGGACCCGAGGGAGACCCAGTACTTC.

This clonotype showed up many times. The chain recombines TRBV5-1 with TRBJ2-7, with TRBD1 matching over 8 bases. The CDR3 sequence is 14 residues long. Trimming took 3 bases from V and 6 from J; bases not matched to a gene: 8. CDR1 is SGHRS and CDR2 is YFSETQ in the germline V gene. CDR3 in DNA: TGCGCCAGCAGCTCATCATCAGGGGGCGGCGAGCAGTACTTC. Its protein is CASSSSSGGGEQYF.

The table lists this clonotype with many counts. DNA of the CDR3: TGTGCCAGCAGTGACGTGAAGGTAGCGGGAAGGGAGGAGACCCAGTACTTC. It encodes CASSDVKVAGREETQYF. The chain is built from TRBV6-1 and TRBJ2-5; TRBD2 agrees at 8 bases. The CDR3 is made up of 17 amino acids. Germline V CDR1 and CDR2: MNHNS, SASEGT. V was pared by 3 bases and J by 5 bases, with 14 bases of the junction left unmatched.

This clonotype showed up many times. The chain uses TRBV7-2 and TRBJ2-1; tentatively, D is TRBD2 (5 bases). Germline-derived CDR1 and CDR2 are SGHTA and FQGNSA. Between the trimmed V and J ends, which lost 1 base and 6 bases, there was a span of 22 bases. CDR3 size: 18 residues. The CDR3: CASSLGGWRATPVNEQFF. The CDR3 nucleotides read TGTGCCAGCAGCTTAGGGGGATGGCGGGCGACTCCTGTCAATGAGCAGTTCTTC.

This clonotype was counted ten times or more. This rearrangement joins TRBV5-1 to TRBJ1-2; 9 nucleotides match TRBD1. Germline-derived CDR1 and CDR2 are SGHRS and YFSETQ. This CDR3 spans 15 amino acids. Trimming took 5 bases from V and 4 from J; bases not matched to a gene: 9. The CDR3 loop reads CASRLTGGAGYGYTF. The CDR3 nucleotides are TGCGCCAGCAGACTTACAGGGGGCGCGGGCTATGGCTACACCTTC.

This clonotype has at least ten counts. This chain links TRBV29-1 with TRBJ2-3; TRBD2 aligns across 12 bases. Germline CDR1 SQVTM, CDR2 ANQGSEA. The length of the CDR3 is 16 residues. V trimming: 3 bases; J trimming: 1 base; junction bases outside the gene matches: 5. The CDR3 protein is CSVDRLAGDRTDTQYF. The CDR3 nucleotides read TGCAGCGTTGACCGACTAGCGGGGGATCGCACAGATACGCAGTATTTT.

There are many counts of this clonotype. The gene calls are TRBV6-1 and TRBJ1-2; weak D call: TRBD1 (6 bases). From germline, CDR1 is MNHNS and CDR2 SASEGT. V was clipped by 0 bases and J by 4 bases, with 18 bases between them. The CDR3 totals 17 residues. Here the CDR3 DNA reads TGTGCCAGCAGTGAAGCAACAGGGCAGGGTCTCCTCTATGGCTACACCTTC. It is translated as CASSEATGQGLLYGYTF.